This T cell receptor beta chain derives from a study of blood T cell repertoires in COVID-19. The V segment lost 3 bases and the J segment 7 bases; nucleotides outside the gene matches: 8. The CDR3 has 14 residues. In germline, CDR1 is SGHTA, CDR2 FQGNSA. TCRdb's table, derived via immunoSEQ multiplex PCR, lists solely in-frame clones and lacks some. The profile shows approximately 90,000 clones, more than 65% of them singletons. The clonotype originates from a man aged 65 to 85 with COVID-19, enrolled during active disease. V usage is TRBV7-2 and J usage is TRBJ2-7, with 8 bases identical to TRBD1. Sequences were obtained from peripheral blood. The CDR3 spells CASSFTGGTGEQYF. The CDR3 DNA sequence: TGTGCCAGCAGCTTTACAGGGGGGACGGGGGAGCAGTACTTC.